Presented here are 21 T cell receptor beta chains from one specimen sequenced in a study of Graves' ophthalmopathy and Graves' hyperthyroidism (dated by TCRdb to 2017 to 2018). This sample was sequenced with an Illumina HiSeq 2000. For repertoire sequencing, TCR beta CDR3 regions were amplified from RNA transcripts. The first round of RT-PCR was done with HTBI primers and the Qiagen OneStep RT-PCR kit, and was followed by a second round of multiplex PCR, then size selection and purification. TCRdb passed the public sequencing reads through fastp at Q25 and MiXCR, retaining productive beta sequences. One record per CDR3 amino acid sequence lists the most common genes and DNA. The table for this sample lists fewer than 650,000 distinct CDR3 sequences; roughly 20% of them were counted only once. The ten top clones hold approximately 7.7% of the sample. The sequencing input was peripheral blood. Receptor source: a woman under 30 with stable Graves' hyperthyroidism. Some clones in this sample may be carry-over from other donors' samples. Donor details come from another sample of the same person, matched by shared clones.

The rearrangement joins TRBV6-5 to TRBJ2-5; 9 bases map to TRBD1. This CDR3 region has 15 residues. Germline V gene data show CDR1 as MNHEY and CDR2 as SVGAGI. The V gene end was trimmed by 1 base and the J gene end by 3 bases; junction bases not matched to a gene: 3. In nucleotides, the CDR3 is TGTGCCAGCAGTTACTGGACAGGGGCCGAAGAGACCCAGTACTTC. Amino acid sequence: CASSYWTGAEETQYF.

On this clonotype: A much larger clone differs from this one at a single base, so this may be a read error. The chain recombines TRBV6-1 with TRBJ1-6; D unresolved. The CDR3 length is 13 residues. Germline loops: CDR1 MNHNS, CDR2 SASEGT. Trimming shortened V by 5 bases and J by 15 bases, and 17 bases separated the two germline ends. The CDR3 loop is CASSRGETRHLHF. As DNA, the CDR3 is TGTGCCAGCAGTCGCGGGGAGACGAGACACCTCCACTTT.

This clonotype appeared many times. The chain couples TRBV20-1 to TRBJ1-1; no reliable D call. Germline values: CDR1 DFQATT, CDR2 SNEGSKA (reference sequence). This CDR3 comprises 11 residues. Trimming took off 6 bases at V and 1 base at J, with 6 bases between the two ends. In nucleotides, the CDR3 is TGCAGTGCGGCAGGGAACACTGAAGCTTTCTTT. Its translation is CSAAGNTEAFF.

This clonotype has ten or more counts. This rearrangement joins TRBV29-1 to TRBJ1-2, with TRBD1 as a possible D gene (6 bases). This CDR3 spans 17 amino acids. Germline V gives CDR1 SQVTM, CDR2 ANQGSEA. Trimming took off 6 bases at V and 0 bases at J, with 23 bases between the two ends. The CDR3 coding sequence is TGCAGCGTAGACTATTTTCCGGGACAACGGACTAACTATGGCTACACCTTC. Its protein product is CSVDYFPGQRTNYGYTF.

This clonotype was detected many times. This chain connects TRBV7-8 to TRBJ1-5; 7 bases align to TRBD1. The CDR3 contains 14 residues. Germline values: CDR1 SGHVS, CDR2 FQNEAQ. Germline trimming cut 5 bases from V and 5 bases from J; bases unmatched to any gene: 6. The DNA of the CDR3 is TGTGCCAGCAGCCCCCTGACAGGGCATCAGCCCCAGCATTTT. It yields the protein CASSPLTGHQPQHF. Combining the CDR3 with reference TRBV7-8 and TRBJ1-5 gives the whole variable domain GAGVSQSPRYKVAKRGQDVALRCDPISGHVSLFWYQQALGQGPEFLTYFQNEAQLDKSGLPSDRFFAERPEGSVSTLKIQRTQQEDSAVYLCASSPLTGHQPQHFGDGTRLSIL.

At least ten counts were recorded for this clonotype. The chain joins TRBV13 to TRBJ2-7; TRBD2 matches 12 bases. V shed 5 bases and J 5 bases; nucleotides not matched to a gene: 7. The CDR3 covers 15 residues. CDR1 PRHDT and CDR2 FYEKMQ come from the germline V gene (reference sequence). CDR3 coding DNA: TGTGCCAGCAGCCTTTGGACTAGCGGGAAAAACGAGCAGTACTTC. Its protein product is CASSLWTSGKNEQYF.

This clonotype has at least ten counts. The chain has TRBV9 and TRBJ2-2, with 9 bases that match TRBD2. Germline CDR1 is SGDLS and CDR2 is YYNGEE. The CDR3 loop spans 18 amino acids. Unmatched junction bases numbered 12, after V lost 2 bases and J lost 4 bases. The chain's CDR3 is CASSVSSRGGSGTGELFF. The CDR3 coding sequence is TGTGCCAGCAGCGTCAGCTCGCGGGGGGGCTCGGGCACCGGGGAGCTGTTTTTT.

This clonotype came up many times. The rearrangement joins TRBV6-2 or TRBV6-3 to TRBJ1-5; no firm D call. This CDR3 contains 12 residues. The V and J ends lost 0 bases and 7 bases respectively, with 4 bases between them. Germline V gene data show CDR1 as MNHEY and CDR2 as SVGEGT. The CDR3 DNA reads TGTGCCAGCAGTTACTCCAGACAGCCCCAGCATTTT. Its protein product is CASSYSRQPQHF.

This clonotype showed up many times. The V and J genes are TRBV7-2 and TRBJ1-2; 9 nucleotides agree with TRBD1. Germline V gene lookup returns CDR1 SGHTA and CDR2 FQGNSA. The CDR3 is 13 amino acids. The ends lost 5 bases at V and 7 bases at J; junction bases unmatched: 5. For the CDR3, the DNA is TGTGCCAGCAGCCCCCGACAGGGGGGTGGCTACACCTTC. Amino acid sequence: CASSPRQGGGYTF.

The chain couples TRBV12-3 or TRBV12-4 to TRBJ2-7; D unresolved. V gave up 6 bases and J gave up 3 bases, with 9 bases separating them. This CDR3 has 12 residues. Written as DNA, the CDR3 is TGTGCCAGCAGATCAGACGACTACGAGCAGTACTTC. Translated, it gives CASRSDDYEQYF.

This clonotype was counted many times. The chain couples TRBV28 to TRBJ2-7; D ambiguous. Germline-derived CDR1 and CDR2 are MDHEN and SYDVKM. The CDR3 extends over 13 amino acids. The V end lost 6 bases, the J end lost 5 bases, and 14 bases lay between the germline ends. CDR3 sequence (DNA): TGTGCCAGCAGATCTCTCACGAGGAACGAGCAGTACTTC. Amino acids: CASRSLTRNEQYF.

This chain connects TRBV11-3 to TRBJ1-1; D is uncertain. This CDR3 contains 13 residues. Trimming pared 5 bases from V and 11 bases from J, leaving 18 bases between. Germline V gives CDR1 SGHNT, CDR2 YENEEA. CDR3 coding DNA: TGTGCCAGCAGCCCCGGGTCTGAGATCGGGGCTTTCTTT. It yields the protein CASSPGSEIGAFF.

The V and J genes are TRBV7-6 and TRBJ1-3; TRBD1 is a possible D gene (5 bases). Germline assignment: CDR1 SGHVS and CDR2 FNYEAQ. Trimming pared 3 bases from V and 0 bases from J, leaving 9 bases between. The CDR3 length is 15 residues. The CDR3 nucleotides read TGTGCCAGCAGCTTCGACAGCCTCTCTGGAAACACCATATATTTT. Amino acid sequence: CASSFDSLSGNTIYF.

This sequence joins TRBV7-9 and TRBJ1-1, with no clear D. CDR1 is SEHNR, CDR2 FQNEAQ, per germline (reference sequence). The length of the CDR3 is 13 residues. Trimming took off 2 bases at V and 7 bases at J, with 11 bases between the two ends. CDR3 region: CASSLSSGFEAFF. In DNA form, the CDR3 reads TGTGCCAGCAGCTTAAGTTCGGGGTTTGAAGCTTTCTTT.

In this sample, this clonotype turned up many times. The V gene is TRBV30, the J gene TRBJ1-1; D is ambiguous. Between the trimmed V and J ends, which lost 2 bases and 2 bases, there was a span of 3 bases. This CDR3 has 11 residues. The germline V gene encodes CDR1 GTSNPN and CDR2 SVGIG (reference sequence). CDR3 DNA: TGTGCCTGGAGTCGCAACACTGAAGCTTTCTTT. Translated: CAWSRNTEAFF.

This clonotype came up a few times. The rearrangement joins TRBV4-1 to TRBJ2-6; a weak D match, TRBD2 (7 bases). Per germline, CDR1 MGHRA and CDR2 YSYEKL. This CDR3 spans 15 amino acids. The V and J ends lost 7 bases and 6 bases respectively, with 16 bases between them. The DNA for the CDR3 is TGCGCCAGCACCGATGAGGGGGGGGCGGCCAACGTCCTGACTTTC. It encodes CASTDEGGAANVLTF.

In this sample, this clonotype turned up a few times. The chain couples TRBV28 to TRBJ1-5; D is unclear. CDR1 and CDR2 (germline): MDHEN, SYDVKM. The V gene lost 4 bases and the J gene lost 5 bases, with 9 bases spanning the gap. CDR3 length equals 13 residues. In nucleotides, the CDR3 is TGTGCCAGCAGTTCCCCTCTGGATCAGCCCCAGCATTTT. It translates to CASSSPLDQPQHF.

The chain recombines TRBV28 with TRBJ1-1; 8 bases line up with TRBD1. Looked up from germline, CDR1 is MDHEN and CDR2 is SYDVKM. There are 15 residues in the CDR3. Losses at the gene ends were 3 bases for V and 10 bases for J; bases not matched to a gene: 13. The CDR3: CASSFYGTGFLGAFF. Written as DNA, the CDR3 is TGTGCCAGCAGTTTCTATGGGACAGGTTTTTTAGGAGCTTTCTTT.

This clonotype was counted many times. This CDR3 is CASTRMARESYEQYF. CDR3 coding DNA: TGTGCCAGCACCCGGATGGCCAGGGAGTCCTACGAGCAGTACTTC. The chain uses TRBV2 and TRBJ2-7, with D tentatively TRBD1 or TRBD2 (5 bases each). The germline V gene encodes CDR1 SNHLY and CDR2 FYNNEI. Trimming took off 7 bases at V and 1 base at J, with 17 bases between the two ends. CDR3 length: 15 amino acids. Together with reference TRBV2 and TRBJ2-7, the CDR3 gives the full variable domain: EPEVTQTPSHQVTQMGQEVILRCVPISNHLYFYWYRQILGQKVEFLVSFYNNEISEKSEIFDDQFSVERPDGSNFTLKIRSTKLEDSAMYFCASTRMARESYEQYFGPGTRLTVT.

This clonotype was picked up many times. This chain connects TRBV7-9 to TRBJ1-5, with D possibly TRBD1 on 5 matching bases. This CDR3 region has 15 residues. CDR1 and CDR2 from the germline V gene are SEHNR and FQNEAQ (reference sequence). V was trimmed by 0 bases and J by 7 bases, leaving 13 bases between them. The CDR3 sequence: CASSLAAQGLQPQHF. DNA of the CDR3: TGTGCCAGCAGCTTAGCCGCCCAGGGCTTACAGCCCCAGCATTTT.

The rearrangement links TRBV19 to TRBJ2-3; 7 bases are a match to TRBD1. J lost 4 bases, V lost 2 bases, and 6 bases had no gene match. The CDR3 has 15 residues. From germline, CDR1 is LNHDA and CDR2 SQIVND (reference sequence). The CDR3: CASSIRQGYSDTQYF. The CDR3 bases are TGTGCCAGTAGTATAAGACAGGGATACTCAGATACGCAGTATTTT.